This TCR beta chain was sequenced in a study of graft-versus-host responses after intestinal transplantation. Background on the study: The recipients all started with anti-thymocyte globulin induction and then took tacrolimus and steroids for 3 to 4 years.

Profiling relied on immunoSEQ multiplex PCR, and the TCRdb table lists in-frame clones only, not all of them. The sample has approximately 89,000 clones; just under 95% are singletons. Of note for this clone: What it binds is unknown.

Germline V gene lookup returns CDR1 MDHEN and CDR2 SYDVKM. This CDR3 contains 16 residues. Trimming took 2 bases from V and 2 from J; bases not matched to a gene: 5. Sequencing was performed on unstimulated CD8+ T cells sorted from spleen or lymph node cells, taken before transplant. The source is a human donor who was the organ donor for an intestinal transplant. The chain employs TRBV28 and TRBJ2-1; TRBD2 matches 8 bases. Written as DNA, the CDR3 is TGTGCCAGCAGTTTACTAGCGGGCCCCGCCTACAATGAGCAGTTCTTC. This translates into CASSLLAGPAYNEQFF.